Presented here are 9 T cell receptor beta chains from one specimen sequenced in a study of shared clonotypes between healthy human individuals. Clones were sequenced by immunoSEQ multiplex PCR, and TCRdb holds only the in-frame ones, with some missing. The table lists around 2.1 million clones, nearly 97% of them singletons. Source material: naive CD4+ T cells sorted from blood. The subset was: CD45RA+ positively selected. The receptors stem from a man aged 18 to 29 in good health.

This rearrangement joins TRBV7-9 to TRBJ2-7, with TRBD1 matching over 9 bases. J was trimmed by 3 bases and V by 5 bases; bases with no gene match: 5. Germline lookup yields CDR1 SEHNR and CDR2 FQNEAQ (reference sequence). The CDR3 runs to 14 residues. In DNA form, the CDR3 reads TGTGCCAGCAGCGGACAGGGGAAACACTACGAGCAGTACTTC. This gives the protein CASSGQGKHYEQYF.

This clone showed up just once. The chain carries TRBV5-1 and TRBJ1-1, with a possible D match to TRBD1 (5 bases). CDR3 length equals 14 residues. Germline assignment: CDR1 SGHRS and CDR2 YFSETQ. The V gene lost 3 bases and the J gene lost 1 base, with 10 bases spanning the gap. CDR3 sequence (DNA): TGCGCCAGCAGCTACCAAGGGGAGAACACTGAAGCTTTCTTT. Protein sequence: CASSYQGENTEAFF. The whole variable domain, remainder taken from reference TRBV5-1 and TRBJ1-1, is KAGVTQTPRYLIKTRGQQVTLSCSPISGHRSVSWYQQTPGQGLQFLFEYFSETQRNKGNFPGRFSGRQFSNSRSEMNVSTLELGDSALYLCASSYQGENTEAFFGQGTRLTVV.

The V call is TRBV6-5, the J call TRBJ1-4; D perhaps matches TRBD1 (5 bases). The germline V gene has CDR1 MNHEY and CDR2 SVGAGI. V gave up 7 bases and J gave up 10 bases, with 16 bases separating them. CDR3 length equals 13 residues. CDR3 residues: CASTPVTGGKLFF. As DNA, the CDR3 is TGTGCCAGCACTCCTGTCACGGGGGGAAAACTGTTTTTT.

On this clone itself: Other DNA sequences of this sample code for an identical CDR3. The J gene is TRBJ1-5, the V gene TRBV7-9; no definite D call. The V and J ends lost 1 base and 4 bases respectively, with 11 bases between them. CDR1 is SEHNR, CDR2 FQNEAQ, per germline (reference sequence). The CDR3 is 15 amino acids. The CDR3 DNA follows: TGTGCCAGCAGCTTAGAGGGAGCCGGGAATCAGCCCCAGCATTTT. The encoded protein is CASSLEGAGNQPQHF.

The table lists this clone with a count of one. This chain uses TRBV6-5 with TRBJ1-5, with D unclear. V lost 0 bases and J lost 0, with 9 bases in between. The germline V gene encodes CDR1 MNHEY and CDR2 SVGAGI. The CDR3 runs to 16 residues. This chain's CDR3 is CASSYSGPLSNQPQHF. CDR3 coding DNA: TGTGCCAGCAGTTACTCTGGGCCCCTTAGCAATCAGCCCCAGCATTTT.

This clone was counted once. The CDR3 sequence: CASSYSGQGPHEQYF. In DNA, the CDR3 is TGTGCCAGCAGTTACTCCGGACAGGGGCCCCACGAGCAGTACTTC. The chain recombines TRBV6-6 with TRBJ2-7; 9 nucleotides align to TRBD1. Trimming removed 0 bases from V and 5 bases from J; junction bases left unmatched: 5. The CDR3 runs to 15 residues. Germline CDR1 reads MNHNY; CDR2 reads SVGAGI (reference sequence).

This rearrangement joins TRBV18 to TRBJ1-5, with D tentatively TRBD1 (5 bases). Germline assignment: CDR1 KGHSH and CDR2 LQKENI. The V end was cut by 3 bases, the J end by 6 bases, with 18 bases between. CDR3 size: 16 residues. DNA for the CDR3: TGTGCCAGCTCACCCGAAAGACCCGGGACGGGTCAGCCCCAGCATTTT. Translated, it gives CASSPERPGTGQPQHF. The whole variable domain, remainder taken from reference TRBV18 and TRBJ1-5, is NAGVMQNPRHLVRRRGQEARLRCSPMKGHSHVYWYRQLPEEGLKFMVYLQKENIIDESGMPKERFSAEFPKEGPSILRIQQVVRGDSAAYFCASSPERPGTGQPQHFGDGTRLSIL.

V and J are TRBV29-1 and TRBJ1-2; D gene ambiguous. The CDR3 extends over 14 amino acids. V was shortened by 0 bases and J by 4 bases, with 12 bases between the two germline ends. Germline loops: CDR1 SQVTM, CDR2 ANQGSEA. The CDR3 here is CSVEDLVRSYGYTF. In DNA, the CDR3 is TGCAGCGTTGAAGATCTGGTTAGGAGCTATGGCTACACCTTC.

As for this clone: One end of the junction does not line up with germline, which may come from a read error. CDR3 in DNA: TGTGCCAGCAATTGGCCCCTGAAAACTGAAGCTTTCTTT. It translates to CASNWPLKTEAFF. The V call is TRBV6-6, the J call TRBJ1-1, with unresolved D. Looked up from germline, CDR1 is MNHNY and CDR2 is SVGAGI (reference sequence). CDR3 size: 13 residues.